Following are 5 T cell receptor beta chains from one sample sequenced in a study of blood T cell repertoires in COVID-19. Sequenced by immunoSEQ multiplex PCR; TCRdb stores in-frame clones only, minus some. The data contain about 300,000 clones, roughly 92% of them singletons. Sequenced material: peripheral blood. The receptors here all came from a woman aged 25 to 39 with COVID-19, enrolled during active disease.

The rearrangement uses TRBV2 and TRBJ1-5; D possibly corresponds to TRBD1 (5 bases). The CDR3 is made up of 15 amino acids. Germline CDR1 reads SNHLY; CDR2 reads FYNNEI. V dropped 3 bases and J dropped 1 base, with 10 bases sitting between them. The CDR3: CASSERSGSNQPQHF. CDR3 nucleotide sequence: TGTGCCAGCAGTGAGAGGTCAGGGAGCAATCAGCCCCAGCATTTT.

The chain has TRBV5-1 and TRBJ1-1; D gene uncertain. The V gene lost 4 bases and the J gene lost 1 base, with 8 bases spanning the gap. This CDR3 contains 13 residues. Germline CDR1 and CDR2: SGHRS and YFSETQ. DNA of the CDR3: TGCGCCAGCAGCATCGCAGGGAACACTGAAGCTTTCTTT. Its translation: CASSIAGNTEAFF.

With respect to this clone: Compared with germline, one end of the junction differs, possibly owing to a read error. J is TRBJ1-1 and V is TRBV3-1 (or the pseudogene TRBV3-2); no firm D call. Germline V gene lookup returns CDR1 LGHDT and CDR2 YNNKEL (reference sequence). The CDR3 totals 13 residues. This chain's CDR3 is CASSHTDNTGAFF. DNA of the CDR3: TGTGCCAGCAGCCATACAGATAACACTGGAGCTTTCTTT.

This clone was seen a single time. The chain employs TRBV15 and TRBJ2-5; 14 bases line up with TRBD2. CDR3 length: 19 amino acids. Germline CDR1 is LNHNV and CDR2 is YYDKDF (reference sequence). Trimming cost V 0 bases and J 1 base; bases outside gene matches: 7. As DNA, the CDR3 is TGTGCCACCAGCAGAGATGAGACTAGCGGGAGGGACTTCCAAGAGACCCAGTACTTC. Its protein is CATSRDETSGRDFQETQYF.

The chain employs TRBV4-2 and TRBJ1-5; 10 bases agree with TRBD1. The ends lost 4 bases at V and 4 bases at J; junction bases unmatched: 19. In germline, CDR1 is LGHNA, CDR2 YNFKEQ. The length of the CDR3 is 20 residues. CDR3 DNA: TGTGCCAGCAGCCCACAGGTGACAGGGGGCCGACGGGGTCCAAATCAGCCCCAGCATTTT. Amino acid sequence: CASSPQVTGGRRGPNQPQHF.